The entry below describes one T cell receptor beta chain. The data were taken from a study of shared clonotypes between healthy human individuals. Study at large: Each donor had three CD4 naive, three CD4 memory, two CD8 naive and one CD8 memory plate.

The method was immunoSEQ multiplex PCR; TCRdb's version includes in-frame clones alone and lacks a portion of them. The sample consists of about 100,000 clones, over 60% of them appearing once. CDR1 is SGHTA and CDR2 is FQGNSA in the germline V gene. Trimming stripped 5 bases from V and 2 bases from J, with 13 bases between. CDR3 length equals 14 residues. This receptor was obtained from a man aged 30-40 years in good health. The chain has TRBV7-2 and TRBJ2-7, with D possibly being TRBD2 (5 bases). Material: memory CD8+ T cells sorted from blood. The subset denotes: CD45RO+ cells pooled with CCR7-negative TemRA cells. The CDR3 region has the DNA TGTGCCAGCAGCAAGAGGGCCAGCACCTACGAGCAGTACTTC. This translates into CASSKRASTYEQYF. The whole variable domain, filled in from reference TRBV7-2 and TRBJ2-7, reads GAGVSQSPSNKVTEKGKDVELRCDPISGHTALYWYRQSLGQGLEFLIYFQGNSAPDKSGLPSDRFSAERTGGSVSTLTIQRTQQEDSAVYLCASSKRASTYEQYFGPGTRLTVT.